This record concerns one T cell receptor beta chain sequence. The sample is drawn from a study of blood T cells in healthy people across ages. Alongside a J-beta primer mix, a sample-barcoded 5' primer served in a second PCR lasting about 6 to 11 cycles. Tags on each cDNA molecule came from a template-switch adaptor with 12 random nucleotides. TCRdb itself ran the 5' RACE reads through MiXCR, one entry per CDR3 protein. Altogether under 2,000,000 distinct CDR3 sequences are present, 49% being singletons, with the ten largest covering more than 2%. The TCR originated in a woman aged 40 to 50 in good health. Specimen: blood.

CDR3 in amino acids: CANTRTFPSGGGVDTQYF. In DNA form, the CDR3 reads TGTGCCAACACGAGGACTTTCCCCAGCGGGGGCGGCGTAGATACGCAGTATTTT. The V gene is TRBV12-3 or TRBV12-4, the J gene TRBJ2-3, with TRBD2 matching 8 bases. The CDR3 contains 18 residues. Trimming removed 10 bases from V and 5 bases from J; junction bases left unmatched: 23.